The rows below give T cell receptor beta chains drawn from one sample of a study of cytomegalovirus exposure and HLA in healthy donors. Sequencing was performed with immunoSEQ multiplex PCR; in TCRdb, only in-frame clones are kept and a portion is missing. Found here are 60,000 to 100,000 clones; the top ten clones hold around 4.4%. The specimen sequenced was PBMCs. The receptors come from a man aged 25-40 years in good health and CMV-seronegative. The CDR3 runs from the conserved cysteine through the conserved F or W.

V gene: TRBV7-9; CDR3 protein: CASSAPETGDYGYTF
V gene: TRBV5-4; CDR3 protein: CASSTGTSGGISQFF
V gene: TRBV18; CDR3 protein: CASSLGQGNTEAFF
V gene: TRBV10-3; CDR3 protein: CAISEGPRLDNEQFF
V gene: TRBV5-1; CDR3 protein: CASSLPGKAETQYF
V gene: TRBV5-6; CDR3 protein: CASSSKGADTQYF
V gene: TRBV10-2; CDR3 protein: CASSDEPSFLLSYEQYF
V gene: TRBV7-3; CDR3 protein: CASSLNPAGAVSGEQFF
V gene: TRBV4-1; CDR3 protein: CASSISGDLVTDTQYF
V gene: TRBV19; CDR3 protein: CASSREEEETQYF
V gene: TRBV11-2; CDR3 protein: CASSSRYEQYF
V gene: TRBV9; CDR3 protein: CASSVVGGGPDTQYF
V gene: TRBV29-1; CDR3 protein: CSVGAGWETQYF
V gene: TRBV6-5; CDR3 protein: CASSTIPRERGAFF
V gene: TRBV4-2; CDR3 protein: CASSQGGSGADTQYF
V gene: TRBV4-3; CDR3 protein: CASSPWAAGRNEQFF